Each of the 21 T cell receptor beta chains below was sequenced from the same sample in a study of blood T cells in healthy people across ages. Using a J-beta primer mix together with a sample-barcoded 5' primer, a second PCR was run for roughly 7 to 11 cycles. TCRdb called the 5' RACE reads again in MiXCR, with one record for every CDR3 protein. The sample consists of about 1.4 million distinct CDR3 sequences, 59% of them appearing once. The specimen was blood. These receptors came from a man between 18 and 35 years old in good health.

This clonotype was seen only a few times. The chain combines TRBV12-3 or TRBV12-4 with TRBJ2-7; 11 bases line up with TRBD2. Trimming took 5 bases from V and 2 from J; bases not matched to a gene: 5. The length of the CDR3 is 15 residues. CDR3 bases: TGTGCCAGCAGTATCCATAGCGGGGGGGCCTACGAGCAGTACTTC. Residues: CASSIHSGGAYEQYF.

CDR3 in amino acids: CASSLEDRTDTQYF. The DNA for the CDR3 is TGTGCCAGCAGCTTAGAGGACCGCACAGATACGCAGTATTTT. V is TRBV7-2 and J is TRBJ2-3; the D is unclear. Germline V CDR1 and CDR2: SGHTA, FQGNSA. The CDR3 extends over 14 amino acids. V gave up 1 base and J gave up 1 base, with 6 bases separating them.

There are a few counts of this clonotype. J is TRBJ1-2 and V is TRBV28; no clear D gene. Germline CDR1 is MDHEN and CDR2 is SYDVKM. The CDR3 is 15 amino acids. Trimming left V 3 bases short and J 0 bases short, with 11 bases between. CDR3 nucleotide sequence: TGTGCCAGCAGTTTCTACCCGCCTCCTAACTATGGCTACACCTTC. Protein: CASSFYPPPNYGYTF.

The chain links TRBV7-2 to TRBJ2-1, with no clear D. The CDR3 runs to 16 residues. CDR1 SGHTA and CDR2 FQGNSA come from the germline V gene. Trimming took 5 bases from V and 0 from J, leaving 14 bases between them. The CDR3 DNA reads as TGTGCCAGCAGCACTGAAAGCGTGAGCTCCTACAATGAGCAGTTCTTC. Amino acids: CASSTESVSSYNEQFF.

The chain is built from TRBV10-2 and TRBJ2-5, with D hard to call. CDR3 length: 13 amino acids. V was cut by 8 bases and J by 2 bases, with 12 bases left in between. Germline loops: CDR1 WSHSY, CDR2 SAAADI. The CDR3 is CASGGLHQETQYF. The CDR3 nucleotides read TGCGCCAGCGGTGGGCTGCATCAAGAGACCCAGTACTTC.

The chain has TRBV20-1 and TRBJ2-5, with D hard to call. Per germline, CDR1 DFQATT and CDR2 SNEGSKA (reference sequence). CDR3 length: 11 residues. V was trimmed by 6 bases and J by 1 base, leaving 6 bases between them. This CDR3 reads CSADTQETQYF. For the CDR3, the DNA is TGCAGTGCAGACACCCAAGAGACCCAGTACTTC.

CDR3 DNA sequence: TGTGCCAGCAGTACCTGGGACATCAAGCTCTACGAGCAGTACTTC. Protein: CASSTWDIKLYEQYF. The V and J genes are TRBV6-6 and TRBJ2-7, with D possibly matching TRBD1 (6 bases). Germline CDR1 and CDR2: MNHNY and SVGAGI (reference sequence). CDR3 length: 15 residues. V was pared by 5 bases and J by 3 bases, with 17 bases between.

The CDR3 region has the DNA TGTGCCAGCAGTGCCAGAAGGAAACATAGCAATCAGCCCCAGCATTTT. Translated, it gives CASSARRKHSNQPQHF. V gene TRBV6-6 combines with J gene TRBJ1-5; D gene ambiguous. The CDR3 covers 16 residues. Germline assignment: CDR1 MNHNY and CDR2 SVGAGI (reference sequence). The V and J ends lost 5 bases and 0 bases respectively, with 14 bases between them.

This chain joins TRBV5-6 and TRBJ2-5; D may be TRBD2 (5 bases). The germline V gene has CDR1 SGHDT and CDR2 YYEEEE. Trimming removed 4 bases at V and 2 bases at J, with 18 bases between. The CDR3 has 16 amino acids. CDR3 nucleotide sequence: TGTGCCAGCAGCCGTATCGGGGTCCAGCAGCAAGAGACCCAGTACTTC. This sequence encodes CASSRIGVQQQETQYF.

V and J are TRBV6-5 and TRBJ1-1; D is unresolved. The V end was cut by 6 bases, the J end by 4 bases, with 6 bases between. Germline CDR1 reads MNHEY; CDR2 reads SVGAGI. This CDR3 spans 11 amino acids. CDR3 sequence reads: CASRGITEAFF. In DNA form, the CDR3 reads TGTGCCAGCAGGGGAATCACTGAAGCTTTCTTT.

The table lists this clonotype with a count of one. The J gene is TRBJ1-6, the V gene TRBV7-2, with TRBD1 identical over 9 bases. CDR1 and CDR2 from the germline V gene are SGHTA and FQGNSA. V shed 4 bases and J 6 bases; nucleotides not matched to a gene: 1. The CDR3 totals 14 residues. The CDR3 is CASSSQGANSPLHF. The CDR3 DNA reads TGTGCCAGCAGCTCACAGGGGGCTAATTCACCCCTCCACTTT.

The chain combines TRBV20-1 with TRBJ1-2; no definite D call. In germline, CDR1 is DFQATT, CDR2 SNEGSKA (reference sequence). This CDR3 region has 8 residues. CDR3 nucleotide sequence: TGCAGGAACAATGGCTACACCTTC. It encodes CRNNGYTF.

In DNA form, the CDR3 reads TGCAGTGCTAGGATTCTAGCGGGAGGAGGAGAGCAGTACTTC. This translates into CSARILAGGGEQYF. V is TRBV20-1 and J is TRBJ2-4, with TRBD2 matching 11 bases. CDR1 and CDR2 (germline): DFQATT, SNEGSKA (reference sequence). This CDR3 comprises 14 residues. With V trimmed by 3 bases and J by 13 bases, 11 bases remained unmatched.

The chain employs TRBV25-1 and TRBJ1-2; 8 bases are shared with TRBD1. The CDR3 has 15 residues. Germline V gene lookup returns CDR1 MGHDK and CDR2 SYGVNS. Germline trimming cut 2 bases from V and 8 bases from J; bases unmatched to any gene: 10. CDR3 amino acids: CASSENAPGQAGYTF. The DNA for the CDR3 is TGTGCCAGCAGTGAAAACGCCCCGGGACAGGCGGGCTACACCTTC.

This chain uses TRBV24-1 with TRBJ2-3, with D perhaps assigned TRBD1 or TRBD2 (5 bases each). The length of the CDR3 is 15 residues. Trimming cost V 4 bases and J 6 bases, with 16 bases left between them. CDR1 is KGHDR, CDR2 SFDVKD, per germline. The CDR3 is CATSDPGDARDTQYF. Here the CDR3 DNA reads TGTGCCACCAGTGACCCCGGGGACGCCAGGGATACGCAGTATTTT.

The chain employs TRBV12-5 and TRBJ2-1; weak D call: TRBD2 (6 bases). The CDR3 extends over 14 amino acids. The germline gives CDR1 LGHNT, CDR2 FRNRAP. V was trimmed by 0 bases and J by 8 bases, leaving 11 bases between them. CDR3: CASGLVTSNDEQFF. The CDR3 DNA is TGTGCTAGTGGTTTGGTAACTAGCAACGATGAGCAGTTCTTC.

This clonotype was seen once. The chain recombines TRBV2 with TRBJ1-2, with a weak D call TRBD1 (5 bases). V dropped 4 bases and J dropped 2 bases, with 8 bases sitting between them. Germline CDR1 SNHLY, CDR2 FYNNEI. This CDR3 spans 13 amino acids. CDR3 in amino acids: CASSGQTNYGYTF. In nucleotides, the CDR3 is TGTGCCAGCAGTGGACAGACCAACTATGGCTACACCTTC.

This clonotype turned up a few times. The V call is TRBV12-3 or TRBV12-4, the J call TRBJ1-5, with a possible D match to TRBD1 (5 bases). Trimming took off 6 bases at V and 4 bases at J, with 19 bases between the two ends. The length of the CDR3 is 16 residues. Written as DNA, the CDR3 is TGTGCCAGCAGGTTGGCCCCTAGGGGAGGTAATCAGCCCCAGCATTTT. Protein sequence: CASRLAPRGGNQPQHF.

The chain has TRBV5-1 and TRBJ2-5; the D gene is possibly TRBD1 (6 bases). This CDR3 region has 15 residues. Trimming removed 0 bases from V and 11 bases from J, with 20 bases in between. CDR1 is SGHRS, CDR2 YFSETQ, per germline. The CDR3 sequence is CASSLVREGDNEQYF. The CDR3 nucleotides are TGCGCCAGCAGCTTGGTGAGGGAAGGGGACAATGAGCAGTACTTC.

V usage is TRBV5-1 and J usage is TRBJ1-1; tentative D call: TRBD1 (6 bases). Germline V gene sequence: CDR1 SGHRS, CDR2 YFSETQ. Trimming stripped 0 bases from V and 6 bases from J, with 15 bases between. The CDR3 has 15 amino acids. DNA for the CDR3: TGCGCCAGCAGCTTGGGGATGGACTCAGGGGCTGAAGCTTTCTTT. Its protein product is CASSLGMDSGAEAFF.

J is TRBJ2-5 and V is TRBV7-9; no definite D call. Trimming pared 3 bases from V and 4 bases from J, leaving 9 bases between. CDR1 and CDR2 (germline): SEHNR, FQNEAQ (reference sequence). The CDR3 length is 13 residues. The chain's CDR3 is CASSFSSVETQYF. DNA of the CDR3: TGTGCCAGCAGCTTCTCCTCGGTAGAGACCCAGTACTTC.